The rows below give T cell receptor beta chains drawn from one sample of a study of blood T cell repertoires in COVID-19. Measured with immunoSEQ multiplex PCR; TCRdb has only the in-frame clones, and not every one. The repertoire holds about 300,000 clones, roughly 86% seen once, with less than 3.5% in the top ten. Input material: PBMCs or T cells enriched from blood (not recorded which). These receptor sequences come from a woman between 50 and 59 years old who had been exposed to COVID-19. Both conserved end residues are trimmed from each CDR3.

v_call: TRBV27
j_call: TRBJ1-4
cdr3_aa: ASSFVNPPNEKLF

v_call: TRBV19
j_call: TRBJ1-5
cdr3_aa: ASSTTDFSNQPQH

v_call: TRBV5-4
j_call: TRBJ2-2
cdr3_aa: ASSYGQTGELF

v_call: TRBV7-6
j_call: TRBJ2-5
cdr3_aa: ASSLDPPGTGTQY

v_call: TRBV27
j_call: TRBJ2-7
cdr3_aa: ASSSPRDTTYEQY

v_call: TRBV28
j_call: TRBJ1-2
cdr3_aa: ASSYGQHYGYT

v_call: TRBV6-5
j_call: TRBJ1-5
cdr3_aa: AGGTGFQPQH

v_call: TRBV2
j_call: TRBJ2-7
cdr3_aa: ASSWGQGISYEQY

v_call: TRBV5-1
j_call: TRBJ2-1
cdr3_aa: ASRWAGGGNEQF

v_call: TRBV28
j_call: TRBJ1-1
cdr3_aa: ASSPQRNTEAF

v_call: TRBV5-4
j_call: TRBJ2-3
cdr3_aa: ASSAAGGADTQY

v_call: TRBV4-1
j_call: TRBJ2-4
cdr3_aa: ASSQETKATAGWPKNIQY

v_call: TRBV2
j_call: TRBJ1-2
cdr3_aa: ASSEQGRPINYGYT

v_call: TRBV4-1
j_call: TRBJ1-2
cdr3_aa: ASTPGELTSYGYT

v_call: TRBV4-1
j_call: TRBJ2-7
cdr3_aa: ASSQEAAGRTYEQY

v_call: TRBV4-1
j_call: TRBJ2-7
cdr3_aa: ASSPERGGRVSEQY

v_call: TRBV6-2/TRBV6-3
j_call: TRBJ2-2
cdr3_aa: ASSSRGAVTGELF

v_call: TRBV4-1
j_call: TRBJ2-1
cdr3_aa: ASSHPLDRPTYNEQF

v_call: TRBV19
j_call: TRBJ2-7
cdr3_aa: ASSIAGGPSYEQY

v_call: TRBV29-1
j_call: TRBJ2-7
cdr3_aa: SVARTGMGEQY

v_call: TRBV6-6
j_call: TRBJ2-1
cdr3_aa: ASSPGTGGTGTYNEQF

v_call: TRBV19
j_call: TRBJ2-4
cdr3_aa: ASSIPDWKNIQY

v_call: TRBV5-6
j_call: TRBJ1-6
cdr3_aa: ASSLTLSQTGNSPLH

v_call: TRBV5-1
j_call: TRBJ1-1
cdr3_aa: ASSLEPGVVTEAF

v_call: TRBV9
j_call: TRBJ1-2
cdr3_aa: ASSVGGQGKYGYT

v_call: TRBV19
j_call: TRBJ1-4
cdr3_aa: ASTATGGSEKLF

v_call: TRBV6-5
j_call: TRBJ1-1
cdr3_aa: ASSYGQGFTEAF

v_call: TRBV27
j_call: TRBJ2-1
cdr3_aa: ASSLSGGFVNEQF

v_call: TRBV5-1
j_call: TRBJ1-1
cdr3_aa: ASSLAGQGRTEAF

v_call: TRBV5-5
j_call: TRBJ1-5
cdr3_aa: ASSLRDRNQPQH

v_call: TRBV28
j_call: TRBJ1-5
cdr3_aa: ATIQGQYGNQPQH

v_call: TRBV2
j_call: TRBJ2-1
cdr3_aa: ASIPGQGFDEQF

v_call: TRBV11-2
j_call: TRBJ2-1
cdr3_aa: ASSLERQGNYNEQF

v_call: TRBV9
j_call: TRBJ2-5
cdr3_aa: ASERAGHGGTQY

v_call: TRBV10-3
j_call: TRBJ2-5
cdr3_aa: AISERQGAAETQY

v_call: TRBV30
j_call: TRBJ1-3
cdr3_aa: AWSTNRGSTIY

v_call: TRBV4-1
j_call: TRBJ1-3
cdr3_aa: ASSRGGLVLSGNTIY

v_call: TRBV7-2
j_call: TRBJ2-7
cdr3_aa: ASSKRRGNTYEQY

v_call: TRBV6-9
j_call: TRBJ2-3
cdr3_aa: ARDTSGGNADTQY

v_call: TRBV4-2
j_call: TRBJ2-7
cdr3_aa: ASSDRDEQY

v_call: TRBV2
j_call: TRBJ1-6
cdr3_aa: ASSFSGPTSNSPLH

v_call: TRBV6-5
j_call: TRBJ2-7
cdr3_aa: ASNKPGTPSYEQY

v_call: TRBV30
j_call: TRBJ1-1
cdr3_aa: AWSVLGGAEAF

v_call: TRBV3-1/TRBV3-2
j_call: TRBJ1-6
cdr3_aa: ASSQGNFDSPLH